These T cell receptor beta chains were read from a single sample in a study of early T cells in non-severe SARS-CoV-2 infection. One entry per CDR3 protein results from TCRdb running MiXCR on the 5' RACE reads. This table holds 30,000 to 35,000 distinct CDR3 sequences, roughly 5.9% found once. Sequencing was done on a sample of whole blood. Source of these receptors: an adult who was a healthcare worker with PCR-confirmed SARS-CoV-2 infection or an uninfected control (not recorded which). CDR3s leave out the opening cysteine and the closing phenylalanine or tryptophan.

CDR3 length | V gene | CDR3 protein
11 | TRBV7-2 | ASSPDRGETQY
16 | TRBV4-1 | ASSQAGSGTANTGELF
13 | TRBV7-9 | ASSSTDRGHNEQF
11 | TRBV4-2 | ASSQGPTYEQY
14 | TRBV11-2 | ASLRFRGASYNEQF
9 | TRBV28 | ASSFTDEQY
10 | TRBV12-5 | ASGVTNTEAF
13 | TRBV7-2 | ASSFRTGQNQPQH
12 | TRBV11-2 | ASSWTSGKNEQF
13 | TRBV29-1 | SVEDRRQPQETQY
13 | TRBV30 | AWRYTTSGGTEAF
11 | TRBV6-2/TRBV6-3 | ASSPGLTGELF
13 | TRBV6-6 | ASKMDGTSTDTQY
13 | TRBV12-3/TRBV12-4 | ASSFTSQYTDTQY
13 | TRBV6-5 | ASSPPPGTTYEQY
11 | TRBV12-5 | ASGLFGNTEAF
18 | TRBV5-5 | ASSLASGLAGALSYNEQF
14 | TRBV6-6 | ASSFPPLPDENIQY
11 | TRBV12-3/TRBV12-4 | ASSSTGNTEAF
20 | TRBV7-2 | ASSLGPGQGARSVFSGYGYT
18 | TRBV4-2 | ASSQGHYDWLAGVTDTQY
16 | TRBV9 | ASSLLGLAGVDPDTQY
10 | TRBV7-2 | ASSFRRLIPY
9 | TRBV12-3/TRBV12-4 | ASSLYYEQY
13 | TRBV6-2/TRBV6-3 | ASTLGPTTNQPQH
11 | TRBV20-1 | SASEGVYDEQF
13 | TRBV7-2 | ASSPGAVSTDTQY
17 | TRBV9 | ASSSGGGGAGGPYNEQF
12 | TRBV6-1 | ASSESRVDEKLF
11 | TRBV30 | AWSVRGVDTQY
12 | TRBV19 | ASSPRTGGFGYT
10 | TRBV24-1 | ATSDRYNEQF
12 | TRBV20-1 | SAIGSLNEYEQY
11 | TRBV29-1 | SVPAWGNTEAF
16 | TRBV24-1 | ATSDLPGTASGANVLT
13 | TRBV30 | AWSLTSASTDTQY
13 | TRBV3-1 | ASSLKGLMNTEAF
13 | TRBV7-9 | ASSFVLRTTDTQY
9 | TRBV5-1 | ASSWAGEAF
12 | TRBV7-2 | ASSSGTNNQPQH
16 | TRBV28 | ASSIRVPRQGHNEKLF
10 | TRBV7-8 | ASSPQRGEQF
12 | TRBV2 | ASSEDRTNSPLH
18 | TRBV7-9 | ASSPGQGPRLAGAYNEQF
13 | TRBV7-3 | ASSQGGARLETQY
12 | TRBV5-4 | ASSPLGAGPEQF
13 | TRBV19 | ASSKNREGGETQY
13 | TRBV10-2 | ASSQAGGLVYEQY